These 31 T cell receptor beta chains share one sample of origin, sequenced in a study of blood T cell repertoires in COVID-19. Profiled with immunoSEQ multiplex PCR; TCRdb holds only in-frame clones, not every one. The sample has some 200,000 clones; 80% to 85% are singletons. Sequenced sample: peripheral blood. These receptors came from a woman of 80 years or more with COVID-19, enrolled during active disease.

The gene calls are TRBV5-4 and TRBJ2-2; TRBD1 agrees at 10 bases. J gave up 6 bases and V 4 bases, and 9 bases lay outside the gene matches. Germline CDR1 is SGHNT and CDR2 is YYREEE (reference sequence). CDR3 size: 16 residues. The CDR3 DNA sequence: TGTGCCAGCAGCGGGGAGGGACAGGGGCTTCCCGGGGAGCTGTTTTTT. Protein sequence: CASSGEGQGLPGELFF. Using reference TRBV5-4 and TRBJ2-2 for the parts outside the CDR3, the full variable domain is ETGVTQSPTHLIKTRGQQVTLRCSSQSGHNTVSWYQQALGQGPQFIFQYYREEENGRGNFPPRFSGLQFPNYSSELNVNALELDDSALYLCASSGEGQGLPGELFFGEGSRLTVL.

This rearrangement joins TRBV5-1 to TRBJ2-1; maybe TRBD2 (6 bases). Trimming removed 3 bases from V and 5 bases from J, with 9 bases in between. The CDR3 covers 13 residues. Per the germline V gene, CDR1 is SGHRS and CDR2 is YFSETQ. The CDR3 DNA sequence: TGCGCCAGCAGCTCGGACTACAACAATGAGCAGTTCTTC. Translating it yields CASSSDYNNEQFF. Full variable domain (missing parts from reference TRBV5-1 and TRBJ2-1): KAGVTQTPRYLIKTRGQQVTLSCSPISGHRSVSWYQQTPGQGLQFLFEYFSETQRNKGNFPGRFSGRQFSNSRSEMNVSTLELGDSALYLCASSSDYNNEQFFGPGTRLTVL.

This rearrangement joins TRBV5-1 to TRBJ2-1, with TRBD1 as a possible D gene (6 bases). Germline CDR1 is SGHRS and CDR2 is YFSETQ. V was cut by 3 bases and J by 1 base, with 11 bases left in between. The CDR3 sequence is 15 residues long. Here the CDR3 reads CASSYRVGSYNEQFF. In DNA form, the CDR3 reads TGCGCCAGCAGCTACAGGGTTGGTTCCTACAATGAGCAGTTCTTC.

This chain joins TRBV9 and TRBJ2-1, with D possibly being TRBD2 (5 bases). The CDR3 has 13 residues. Germline CDR1 is SGDLS and CDR2 is YYNGEE. V was clipped by 6 bases and J by 8 bases, with 15 bases between them. CDR3 in amino acids: CASNRDGIHEQFF. CDR3 bases: TGTGCCAGCAATCGGGATGGGATCCATGAGCAGTTCTTC. Together with reference TRBV9 and TRBJ2-1, the CDR3 gives the full variable domain: DSGVTQTPKHLITATGQRVTLRCSPRSGDLSVYWYQQSLDQGLQFLIQYYNGEERAKGNILERFSAQQFPDLHSELNLSSLELGDSALYFCASNRDGIHEQFFGPGTRLTVL.

V usage is TRBV6-5 and J usage is TRBJ2-5; 7 positions match TRBD1. The CDR3 sequence is 14 residues long. V lost 4 bases, J lost 5 bases, and 7 bases stayed unmatched. The V gene's germline CDR1 is MNHEY and CDR2 SVGAGI. The CDR3 loop is CASSSRQGEETQYF. The DNA of the CDR3 is TGTGCCAGCAGTTCTAGACAGGGCGAGGAGACCCAGTACTTC.

Details on this clone: The sample holds other DNA sequences that translate to the same CDR3. The chain has TRBV19 and TRBJ2-3, with TRBD2 matching over 7 bases. The V gene's germline CDR1 is LNHDA and CDR2 SQIVND (reference sequence). The CDR3 totals 14 residues. V lost 2 bases and J lost 3; bases outside the gene matches: 2. The DNA for the CDR3 is TGTGCCAGTAGTATACGGCGGGAGACAGATACGCAGTATTTT. Residues: CASSIRRETDTQYF.

The DNA of the CDR3 is TGTGCCAGCAGCTTGCTAGGACAGCAGAACACTGAAGCTTTCTTT. Its translation: CASSLLGQQNTEAFF. The rearrangement uses TRBV5-6 and TRBJ1-1; maybe TRBD1 (6 bases). The CDR3 sequence is 15 residues long. Per germline, CDR1 SGHDT and CDR2 YYEEEE. V was cut by 1 base and J by 1 base, with 11 bases left in between.

This chain uses TRBV14 with TRBJ1-4; 9 nucleotides line up with TRBD1. Germline V CDR1 and CDR2: SGHDN, FVKESK. The J segment lost 7 bases and the V segment lost 3 bases, leaving 6 bases of the junction unmatched. The CDR3 has 15 amino acids. The CDR3 reads CASSHTGGAFEKLFF. For the CDR3, the DNA is TGTGCCAGCAGCCACACAGGGGGCGCGTTTGAAAAACTGTTTTTT.

The CDR3 bases are TGTGCCAGCAGCTTACGACAGGGGCATGAAAAACTGTTTTTT. This encodes CASSLRQGHEKLFF. J is TRBJ1-4 and V is TRBV7-9; TRBD1 matches 8 bases. V lost 2 bases to trimming and J lost 6 bases; unmatched junction nucleotides: 2. This CDR3 spans 14 amino acids. Germline-derived CDR1 and CDR2 are SEHNR and FQNEAQ (reference sequence).

The chain employs TRBV9 and TRBJ2-1, with 7 bases fitting TRBD2. Germline V gene data show CDR1 as SGDLS and CDR2 as YYNGEE. The J segment lost 6 bases and the V segment lost 0 bases, leaving 6 bases of the junction unmatched. The CDR3 length is 15 residues. The CDR3 sequence is CASSVVGGKFNEQFF. DNA for the CDR3: TGTGCCAGCAGCGTAGTCGGGGGGAAATTCAATGAGCAGTTCTTC.

The rearrangement links TRBV5-1 to TRBJ1-5, with D possibly TRBD1 on 6 matching bases. V was shortened by 3 bases and J by 7 bases, with 14 bases between the two germline ends. The CDR3 runs 14 residues. The V gene's germline CDR1 is SGHRS and CDR2 YFSETQ. This CDR3 reads CASSWGGGDQPQHF. The DNA of the CDR3 is TGCGCCAGCAGCTGGGGAGGGGGGGACCAGCCCCAGCATTTT.

V and J are TRBV7-2 and TRBJ1-1; 10 bases fit TRBD1. J gave up 5 bases and V 8 bases, and 11 bases lay outside the gene matches. The CDR3 runs to 15 residues. Germline CDR1 SGHTA, CDR2 FQGNSA. The CDR3 loop reads CASAGQGGLWTEAFF. CDR3 in DNA: TGTGCCAGCGCCGGACAGGGGGGACTGTGGACTGAAGCTTTCTTT.

As DNA, the CDR3 is TGTGCCAGCACCACTTCAGGGGGAATAGATGGCTACACCTTC. This encodes CASTTSGGIDGYTF. The genes are TRBV7-9 and TRBJ1-2, with 7 bases aligning to TRBD1. CDR1 is SEHNR, CDR2 FQNEAQ, per germline (reference sequence). Trimming cost V 7 bases and J 6 bases; bases outside gene matches: 11. The CDR3 loop spans 14 amino acids.

This chain connects TRBV3-1 (or the pseudogene TRBV3-2) to TRBJ2-1; weak D call: TRBD2 (7 bases). Trimming left V 4 bases short and J 4 bases short, with 14 bases between. Per the germline V gene, CDR1 is LGHDT and CDR2 is YNNKEL (reference sequence). This CDR3 has 15 residues. The chain's CDR3 is CASSRGGDNYNEQFF. The CDR3 bases are TGTGCCAGCAGCCGGGGGGGGGACAATTACAATGAGCAGTTCTTC.

The chain carries TRBV9 and TRBJ1-6; D is uncertain. Germline CDR1 is SGDLS and CDR2 is YYNGEE. The CDR3 sequence is 15 residues long. Between the trimmed V and J ends, which lost 0 bases and 6 bases, there was a span of 10 bases. CDR3: CASSVAQSGNSPLHF. CDR3 sequence (DNA): TGTGCCAGCAGCGTAGCTCAATCGGGTAATTCACCCCTCCACTTT.

This chain uses TRBV2 with TRBJ1-3; 7 positions agree with TRBD1. V lost 8 bases to trimming and J lost 4 bases; unmatched junction nucleotides: 14. CDR3 length: 16 amino acids. Germline CDR1 SNHLY, CDR2 FYNNEI. The CDR3 is CASGNLNQGVGNTIYF. DNA for the CDR3: TGTGCCAGCGGTAACCTAAATCAGGGGGTCGGAAACACCATATATTTT.

V gene TRBV5-1 combines with J gene TRBJ1-1; no clear D gene. CDR1 SGHRS and CDR2 YFSETQ come from the germline V gene. V was pared by 0 bases and J by 8 bases, with 14 bases between. The CDR3 extends over 14 amino acids. The CDR3 sequence is CASSLGPQQTEAFF. The DNA for the CDR3 is TGCGCCAGCAGCTTGGGTCCCCAACAGACGGAAGCTTTCTTT.

The rearrangement links TRBV5-5 to TRBJ2-1, with 13 bases that match TRBD2. In germline, CDR1 is SGHKS, CDR2 YYEKEE (reference sequence). V lost 3 bases, J lost 7 bases, and 13 bases stayed unmatched. The CDR3 consists of 18 residues. The CDR3 loop is CASSSRTSGGLAVNEQFF. The CDR3 DNA reads as TGTGCCAGCAGCTCACGGACTAGCGGGGGCTTAGCGGTTAATGAGCAGTTCTTC. The entire variable domain, with the rest obtained from reference TRBV5-5 and TRBJ2-1, is as follows: DAGVTQSPTHLIKTRGQQVTLRCSPISGHKSVSWYQQVLGQGPQFIFQYYEKEERGRGNFPDRFSARQFPNYSSELNVNALLLGDSALYLCASSSRTSGGLAVNEQFFGPGTRLTVL.

This chain links TRBV9 with TRBJ2-6; possible D gene TRBD2, 6 bases. Looked up from germline, CDR1 is SGDLS and CDR2 is YYNGEE. Trimming removed 2 bases at V and 2 bases at J, with 14 bases between. The CDR3 loop spans 17 amino acids. DNA of the CDR3: TGTGCCAGCAGCGTTTATGACGGGGGAACTGGGGCCAACGTCCTGACTTTC. The encoded protein is CASSVYDGGTGANVLTF.

The chain has TRBV5-5 and TRBJ1-3; 10 nucleotides line up with TRBD1. Trimming cost V 3 bases and J 2 bases; bases outside gene matches: 2. Germline V gene data show CDR1 as SGHKS and CDR2 as YYEKEE (reference sequence). The CDR3 has 15 residues. The CDR3 is CASSWGQGTGNTIYF. For the CDR3, the DNA is TGTGCCAGCAGCTGGGGACAGGGGACTGGAAACACCATATATTTT. The entire variable domain, with the rest obtained from reference TRBV5-5 and TRBJ1-3, is as follows: DAGVTQSPTHLIKTRGQQVTLRCSPISGHKSVSWYQQVLGQGPQFIFQYYEKEERGRGNFPDRFSARQFPNYSSELNVNALLLGDSALYLCASSWGQGTGNTIYFGEGSWLTVV.

The CDR3 spells CASSEISGGSAFF. The CDR3 bases are TGTGCCAGCAGTGAAATATCAGGGGGCTCAGCTTTCTTT. This chain connects TRBV6-1 to TRBJ1-1, with TRBD1 identical over 8 bases. V gave up 2 bases and J gave up 10 bases; unmatched junction bases: 6. The germline V gene has CDR1 MNHNS and CDR2 SASEGT. The CDR3 length is 13 residues.

The gene calls are TRBV27 and TRBJ2-7, with D unresolved. The length of the CDR3 is 10 residues. Germline lookup yields CDR1 MNHEY and CDR2 SMNVEV (reference sequence). Trimming took off 6 bases at V and 7 bases at J, with 7 bases between the two ends. CDR3 bases: TGTGCCAGCAGCCTACAGGAGCAGTACGTC. Translation gives CASSLQEQYV.

V gene TRBV9 combines with J gene TRBJ1-3; 11 nucleotides line up with TRBD1. Unmatched junction bases numbered 9, after V lost 4 bases and J lost 0 bases. Germline-derived CDR1 and CDR2 are SGDLS and YYNGEE. The CDR3 runs 18 residues. The CDR3 DNA is TGTGCCAGCAGCCCCCGGGACAGGGGGACATCCTCTGGAAACACCATATATTTT. It specifies CASSPRDRGTSSGNTIYF.

The chain links TRBV7-8 to TRBJ2-3; a weak D match, TRBD1 (5 bases). Germline V lookup: CDR1 SGHVS, CDR2 FQNEAQ. The CDR3 loop spans 14 amino acids. The V gene lost 4 bases and the J gene lost 1 base, with 9 bases spanning the gap. CDR3 loop: CASSSLRGTDTQYF. CDR3 in DNA: TGTGCCAGCAGCTCCCTCAGGGGCACAGATACGCAGTATTTT.

This clone appeared a single time. The chain links TRBV18 to TRBJ1-6; weak D call: TRBD1 (5 bases). The CDR3 is 15 residues long. With 4 bases removed from V and 0 bases from J, the gap between germline ends came to 7 bases. CDR1 is KGHSH and CDR2 is LQKENI in the germline V gene. The CDR3 here is CASSRQSSYNSPLHF. CDR3 bases: TGTGCCAGCTCACGACAGAGCTCCTATAATTCACCCCTCCACTTT.

This chain uses TRBV7-8 with TRBJ2-5, with 8 bases that match TRBD1. CDR1 is SGHVS and CDR2 is FQNEAQ in the germline V gene. The CDR3 totals 16 residues. V lost 6 bases, J lost 4 bases, and 13 bases stayed unmatched. The CDR3 region has the DNA TGTGCCAGCAGTAACCCCGGGACAGGCCCCAGAGAGACCCAGTACTTC. Protein product: CASSNPGTGPRETQYF.

The rearrangement joins TRBV10-3 to TRBJ2-5; 11 bases agree with TRBD2. Germline-derived CDR1 and CDR2 are ENHRY and SYGVKD. V trimming: 3 bases; J trimming: 2 bases; junction bases outside the gene matches: 5. The CDR3 is 16 residues long. The CDR3 DNA sequence: TGTGCCATCAGTGACGCGGGGACTAGCGGTCAAGAGACCCAGTACTTC. It specifies CAISDAGTSGQETQYF.

The rearrangement links TRBV12-3 or TRBV12-4 to TRBJ1-2; D may be TRBD1 (5 bases). This CDR3 is 13 amino acids long. V shed 3 bases and J shed 4 bases, with 9 bases lying between them. The CDR3 is CASSFGRGYGYTF. CDR3 DNA: TGTGCCAGCAGTTTCGGGAGGGGCTATGGCTACACCTTC.

The chain links TRBV19 to TRBJ1-1; 9 positions match TRBD1. This CDR3 is 15 amino acids long. Trimming cost V 5 bases and J 5 bases; bases outside gene matches: 9. Germline CDR1 LNHDA, CDR2 SQIVND (reference sequence). CDR3 sequence reads: CASSARDRERTEAFF. CDR3 DNA: TGTGCCAGTAGTGCACGGGACAGGGAGAGGACTGAAGCTTTCTTT.

This clone was observed a few times. The chain is built from TRBV7-3 and TRBJ1-1, with TRBD1 matching 9 bases. Germline V gene sequence: CDR1 SGHTA, CDR2 FQGTGA. V gave up 5 bases and J gave up 3 bases; unmatched junction bases: 7. The CDR3 sequence is 15 residues long. Written as DNA, the CDR3 is TGTGCCAGCAGCCCCTGGACAGGGGAGGACACTGAAGCTTTCTTT. Protein: CASSPWTGEDTEAFF.

The chain is built from TRBV19 and TRBJ2-7, with 7 bases that match TRBD1. There are 12 residues in the CDR3. Germline CDR1 and CDR2: LNHDA and SQIVND (reference sequence). V gave up 8 bases and J gave up 3 bases; unmatched junction bases: 4. The CDR3 nucleotides read TGTGCCAGTTCAGGGGGAATCTACGAGCAGTACTTC. Translation gives CASSGGIYEQYF.